The 2 T cell receptor beta chains presented below share a single source sample, sequenced in a study of Tregs in tolerant kidney transplant recipients. Related graft donors supplied nonmyeloablative bone marrow transplants, and mixed chimerism was transient. Profiled with immunoSEQ multiplex PCR; TCRdb holds only in-frame clones, not every one. The sample table includes some 10,000 clones. The sample was CD8+ T cells from blood (PBMCs), taken 24 months after the transplant. These receptors were collected from a human patient who received a combined kidney and bone marrow transplant. Part of the T cells may come from the graft donor.

Details on this clone: The read terminates 3 residues ahead of where the CDR3 ends, so the germline J gene completes it. The rearrangement joins TRBV6-2 or TRBV6-3 to TRBJ2-1, with 12 bases that match TRBD2. Germline V gene lookup returns CDR1 MNHEY and CDR2 SVGEGT. The CDR3 length is 16 residues. V was pared by 4 bases and J by 5 bases, with 6 bases of the junction left unmatched. CDR3 region: CASSSPRTSGNNEQFF. Partial CDR3 DNA: TGTGCCAGCAGTTCCCCCCGGACTAGCGGGAACAATGAG.

Notes on this clone: With the read ending 3 residues before the CDR3 end, the germline J gene is used to fill in that end. J is TRBJ2-1 and V is TRBV7-9, with D hard to call. V lost 3 bases to trimming and J lost 4 bases, with 4 bases between them. The CDR3 totals 12 residues. CDR1 SEHNR and CDR2 FQNEAQ come from the germline V gene (reference sequence). The covered CDR3 bases are TGTGCCAGCAGCTTCGTATACAATGAG. The encoded protein is CASSFVYNE. The CDR3 in full is CASSFVYNEQFF. The full variable domain, rest sourced from reference TRBV7-9 and TRBJ2-1, is DTGVSQNPRHKITKRGQNVTFRCDPISEHNRLYWYRQTLGQGPEFLTYFQNEAQLEKSRLLSDRFSAERPKGSFSTLEIQRTEQGDSAMYLCASSFVYNEQFFGPGTRLTVL.